This TCR beta chain comes out of a study of T cell changes during pregnancy in multiple sclerosis. Germline loops: CDR1 SGDLS, CDR2 YYNGEE. This CDR3 has 14 residues. Trimming shortened V by 0 bases and J by 4 bases, and 11 bases separated the two germline ends. Clones were read by immunoSEQ multiplex PCR, and TCRdb kept only the in-frame ones, dropping some. The sample holds approximately 32,000 clones, 80% to 90% seen once. The V gene is TRBV9, the J gene TRBJ2-7; D perhaps matches TRBD2 (6 bases). The sequences come from CD8+ T cells from peripheral blood mononuclear cells, collected in the second trimester of pregnancy. This TCR came from a female donor with multiple sclerosis, enrolled in a pregnancy study. The DNA for the CDR3 is TGTGCCAGCAGCGTAGAAGACCGGGGGTACGAGCAGTACTTC. Translated, it gives CASSVEDRGYEQYF. The whole variable domain, filled in from reference TRBV9 and TRBJ2-7, reads DSGVTQTPKHLITATGQRVTLRCSPRSGDLSVYWYQQSLDQGLQFLIQYYNGEERAKGNILERFSAQQFPDLHSELNLSSLELGDSALYFCASSVEDRGYEQYFGPGTRLTVT.